The 20 T cell receptor delta chains below were found in one sample sequenced in a study of delta chain sequences of gamma delta T cells. TCRdb re-identified clones in the 5' RACE reads via CATT. In the table there are roughly 2,400 delta-chain clones, under 30% of which are singletons. Source material: either unsorted cells or a sorted T cell fraction (not recorded which). The receptors here all came from a human donor in good health.

By sample share, this clone is medium-sized. V usage is TRDV2 and J usage is TRDJ1; TRDD3 matches 9 bases. CDR1 and CDR2 (germline): GEAIGNYY, EKD. The CDR3 is 18 amino acids. Losses at the gene ends were 0 bases for V and 8 bases for J; bases not matched to a gene: 18. The chain's CDR3 is CACDTVAGSGDTRKKLIF. The CDR3 DNA is TGTGCCTGTGACACCGTTGCAGGATCTGGGGATACGCGTAAGAAACTCATCTTT.

This clone is classed as medium-sized. The V gene is TRDV2, the J gene TRDJ1; TRDD3 matches 10 bases. V shed 2 bases and J 1 base; nucleotides not matched to a gene: 12. In germline, CDR1 is GEAIGNYY, CDR2 EKD. The CDR3 runs 18 residues. This CDR3 reads CACDSVITGGFSTDKLIF. The CDR3 DNA follows: TGTGCCTGTGACAGCGTAATAACTGGGGGATTTTCCACCGATAAACTCATCTTT.

This chain uses TRDV2 with TRDJ1, with 9 bases identical to TRDD3. J was trimmed by 8 bases and V by 0 bases; bases with no gene match: 21. Germline assignment: CDR1 GEAIGNYY and CDR2 EKD. The CDR3 has 19 amino acids. The CDR3 sequence: CACDTVSPSTGGDTTKLIF. The CDR3 coding sequence is TGTGCCTGTGACACCGTATCTCCTAGTACTGGGGGGGATACAACAAAACTCATCTTT.

On this clone: TCRdb lists the protein of a much larger clone for this DNA, which differs at residue 10, so this is likely a read error; the protein given here is translated from the DNA itself. The gene calls are TRDV2 and TRDJ1, with 8 bases identical to TRDD3. Germline CDR1 and CDR2: GEAIGNYY and EKD. The V and J ends lost 4 bases and 3 bases, in that order; junction bases with no gene match: 9. The CDR3 length is 15 residues. CDR3 loop: CACDTLGENADKLIF. For the CDR3, the DNA is TGTGCCTGTGATACCCTGGGGGAAAACGCCGATAAACTCATCTTT.

In this sample, this clone is medium-sized. The gene calls are TRDV2 and TRDJ1, with D unclear. The germline CDR1 and CDR2 sequences are GEAIGNYY and EKD. V lost 3 bases and J lost 4, with 14 bases in between. The CDR3 has 14 amino acids. The CDR3 DNA reads TGTGCCTGTGACCCCGTGGTGATGGTCGATAAACTCATCTTT. Residues: CACDPVVMVDKLIF.

By share, this clone counts as medium-sized (0.01 to 0.1%). The rearrangement uses TRDV2 and TRDJ1; 10 nucleotides align to TRDD3. Germline CDR1 and CDR2: GEAIGNYY and EKD. The length of the CDR3 is 16 residues. V lost 1 base, J lost 3 bases, and 7 bases stayed unmatched. The CDR3 is CACDTLGDSFPDKLIF. For the CDR3, the DNA is TGTGCCTGTGACACGCTGGGGGATAGTTTCCCCGATAAACTCATCTTT.

The gene calls are TRDV2 and TRDJ1; tentative D call: TRDD3 (6 bases). The germline V gene has CDR1 GEAIGNYY and CDR2 EKD. Between the trimmed V and J ends, which lost 0 bases and 0 bases, there was a span of 19 bases. CDR3 size: 18 residues. The CDR3 DNA sequence: TGTGCCTGTGACACCGTGCCGGGGGGGACCTTAGACACCGATAAACTCATCTTT. Translation gives CACDTVPGGTLDTDKLIF.

This clone is medium-sized. The chain combines TRDV2 with TRDJ1, with D tentatively TRDD3 (6 bases). The CDR3 covers 14 residues. Germline V gene sequence: CDR1 GEAIGNYY, CDR2 EKD. V dropped 0 bases and J dropped 1 base, with 8 bases sitting between them. The chain's CDR3 is CACDTVGGTDKLIF. CDR3 in DNA: TGTGCCTGTGACACCGTTGGGGGCACCGATAAACTCATCTTT.

As for this clone: One junction end disagrees with the germline gene, perhaps due to a read error. The chain carries TRDV2 and TRDJ1; 13 bases align to TRDD3. Per the germline V gene, CDR1 is GEAIGNYY and CDR2 is EKD. The CDR3 consists of 16 residues. CDR3 sequence reads: CACVTLTGGYGDKLIF. The CDR3 region has the DNA TGTGCCTGTGTCACCCTTACTGGGGGATACGGCGATAAACTCATCTTT.

This clone is classed as medium-sized (0.01 to 0.1%). The chain has TRDV2 and TRDJ1; TRDD3 might be the D (5 bases). V was clipped by 3 bases and J by 0 bases, with 22 bases between them. This CDR3 comprises 18 residues. Germline-derived CDR1 and CDR2 are GEAIGNYY and EKD. CDR3 coding DNA: TGTGCCTGTGACTCAGTACTGGCCACGACCCCCTACACCGATAAACTCATCTTT. This codes for CACDSVLATTPYTDKLIF.

This clone qualifies as medium-sized. V is TRDV2 and J is TRDJ1; perhaps TRDD3 as D (5 bases). The CDR3 is 14 amino acids. Trimming removed 0 bases at V and 1 base at J, with 8 bases between. Germline CDR1 is GEAIGNYY and CDR2 is EKD. The DNA for the CDR3 is TGTGCCTGTGACACCATCGGGATCACCGATAAACTCATCTTT. Translating gives CACDTIGITDKLIF.

This clone was counted between two and nine times. This sequence joins TRDV2 and TRDJ3, with a tentative D call TRDD2 (5 bases). From germline, CDR1 is GEAIGNYY and CDR2 EKD. This CDR3 contains 20 residues. The ends were cut back, 3 bases at V and 0 bases at J, with 20 bases in the middle. DNA of the CDR3: TGTGCCTGTGACCCCTACAGTGGTCCGAGGGGCTCCTGGGACACCCGACAGATGTTTTTC. It encodes CACDPYSGPRGSWDTRQMFF.

Relative to its sample, this clone is medium-sized. V and J are TRDV2 and TRDJ1; 11 bases agree with TRDD3. Germline V lookup: CDR1 GEAIGNYY, CDR2 EKD. V trimming: 3 bases; J trimming: 4 bases; junction bases outside the gene matches: 9. The CDR3 sequence is 16 residues long. For the CDR3, the DNA is TGTGCCTGTGACGCCCTGGGGGATACTAGGAGCGATAAACTCATCTTT. Protein product: CACDALGDTRSDKLIF.

Comment on this clone: With only one base between it and a far larger clone, this is likely a read error. This CDR3 is also generated by other DNA sequences in the sample. This sequence joins TRDV2 and TRDJ1, with 8 bases that match TRDD3. CDR1 and CDR2 from the germline V gene are GEAIGNYY and EKD. Trimming at V came to 0 bases and at J to 0 bases, leaving 11 bases not matched to a gene. The CDR3 loop spans 18 amino acids. CDR3 sequence reads: CACDTLGDTPPNTDKLIF. CDR3 DNA sequence: TGTGCCTGTGACACCCTAGGGGATACTCCCCCAAACACCGATAAACTCATCTTT.

About this clone: Being one base from a much bigger clone, this may be a read error. The V gene is TRDV2, the J gene TRDJ1; 8 nucleotides match TRDD3. J lost 3 bases, V lost 3 bases, and 20 bases had no gene match. This CDR3 region has 19 residues. The germline CDR1 and CDR2 sequences are GEAIGNYY and EKD. CDR3 nucleotide sequence: TGTGCCTGTGACCTTGTCCCGGGGGATAGGATAGGGACGGCCGATAAACTCATCTTT. Residues: CACDLVPGDRIGTADKLIF.

Notes on this clone: This could be a read error, since a much larger clone is one nucleotide away. Other DNA sequences from this sample encode an identical CDR3 as well. The chain employs TRDV2 and TRDJ1; 9 positions agree with TRDD3. With 3 bases clipped from V and 2 bases from J, the junction kept 12 bases outside the gene matches. Germline assignment: CDR1 GEAIGNYY and CDR2 EKD. This CDR3 spans 17 amino acids. CDR3 sequence reads: CACDGLLGESPTDKLIF. Here the CDR3 DNA reads TGTGCCTGTGACGGCCTACTGGGGGAGTCCCCAACCGATAAACTCATCTTT.

By proportion, this clone is medium-sized. This chain links TRDV2 with TRDJ3, with 8 positions matching TRDD3. CDR1 and CDR2 (germline): GEAIGNYY, EKD. V lost 3 bases and J lost 0; bases outside the gene matches: 9. There are 19 residues in the CDR3. DNA for the CDR3: TGTGCCTGTGACGGTACTGGGGGCCTCAGCTCCTGGGACACCCGACAGATGTTTTTC. The encoded protein is CACDGTGGLSSWDTRQMFF.

This clone is judged large (0.1 to 1%). The rearrangement joins TRDV2 to TRDJ1, with TRDD2 as a possible D gene (5 bases). Germline V gene data show CDR1 as GEAIGNYY and CDR2 as EKD. Deletions cut 3 bases from V and 0 bases from J, with 13 bases between. The CDR3 contains 15 residues. The DNA for the CDR3 is TGTGCCTGTGACCCCCTACTTAATAACACCGATAAACTCATCTTT. Translating it yields CACDPLLNNTDKLIF.

This clone is categorized as medium-sized. This chain joins TRDV2 and TRDJ3; 10 bases map to TRDD3. The length of the CDR3 is 22 residues. V dropped 0 bases and J dropped 0; count of bases not matched to a gene: 13. Germline lookup yields CDR1 GEAIGNYY and CDR2 EKD. In DNA, the CDR3 is TGTGCCTGTGACACCTTCGGAGGACTGGGGGATCCGAGCTCCTGGGACACCCGACAGATGTTTTTC. Its protein is CACDTFGGLGDPSSWDTRQMFF.

The chain recombines TRDV2 with TRDJ1; a weak D match, TRDD3 (5 bases). Trimming removed 3 bases from V and 2 bases from J, with 21 bases in between. Germline V lookup: CDR1 GEAIGNYY, CDR2 EKD. The CDR3 consists of 17 residues. The DNA for the CDR3 is TGTGCCTGTGACCCAACCGGGGGCTCCCCGGGGACCGATAAACTCATCTTT. Amino acid sequence: CACDPTGGSPGTDKLIF.